A selection of T cell receptor beta chains follows, all from one sample in a study of T-cell reconstitution after alpha-beta-depleted transplantation in children. TCRdb ran MiXCR on the PCR reads and lists one entry per CDR3 protein. Of around 670,000 distinct CDR3 sequences listed, around 14% are singletons. Sequenced material: PBMCs, taken before TCRalphabeta/CD19-depleted stem cell transplant. These receptors came from a girl aged 2-10 years with congenital amegakaryocytic thrombocytopenia, due to receive a stem cell transplant. Both conserved end residues are trimmed from each CDR3. Fields, in order: CDR3 protein, J gene, V gene.

ASQREGPYEQY,TRBJ2-7,TRBV5-1
ASSGNGLAGGSGELF,TRBJ2-2,TRBV5-1
SASRTANNEKLF,TRBJ1-4,TRBV20-1
ASSLRDTDGYEQY,TRBJ2-7,TRBV12-3/TRBV12-4
ATSRDGRGGYGYT,TRBJ1-2,TRBV15
SAGTRNNEQF,TRBJ2-1,TRBV29-1
AIIEDLTYEQY,TRBJ2-7,TRBV10-3
EILCSQY,TRBJ2-7,TRBV18
ASTKDRVSTGELF,TRBJ2-2,TRBV28
SVEVPRTGTLRGSEY,TRBJ2-7,TRBV29-1
ASSPHRNYEQY,TRBJ2-7,TRBV14
ASSLMESETQY,TRBJ2-5,TRBV5-1
SARDTLAGVEQY,TRBJ2-7,TRBV20-1
SAPKAVSYNEQF,TRBJ2-1,TRBV20-1
SARDRVAGFEQY,TRBJ2-7,TRBV20-1
ASSFYGETQY,TRBJ2-5,TRBV7-2
ASSSQRAAYNEQF,TRBJ2-1,TRBV7-3
ATSRDRGVKGSYEQY,TRBJ2-7,TRBV15
ASSLIGNSDTQY,TRBJ2-3,TRBV7-2
ASSFGPAGLPYTQY,TRBJ2-3,TRBV7-9
SAISLAGGPYEQY,TRBJ2-7,TRBV20-1
ASSPQGGPVFSYNEQF,TRBJ2-1,TRBV11-1
SAPSVSGRDNEQF,TRBJ2-1,TRBV20-1
SALNRKPTNYGYT,TRBJ1-2,TRBV20-1
AIRNPDDDTQY,TRBJ2-3,TRBV10-3
SALAGESHEQY,TRBJ2-7,TRBV20-1
ASSSDRGENIQY,TRBJ2-4,TRBV7-9
ASSYKGSRSTDTQY,TRBJ2-3,TRBV6-5